This TCR beta chain was captured by sequencing in a study of OX40 agonist ivuxolimab in advanced cancers. The germline gives CDR1 MNHEY, CDR2 SVGAGI. The CDR3 runs 13 residues. Trimming took 8 bases from V and 5 from J, leaving 12 bases between them. Clones were sequenced by immunoSEQ multiplex PCR, and TCRdb holds only the in-frame ones, with some missing. The sample consists of about 82,000 clones, 75% to 95% of them appearing once. The source was CD4+ or CD8+ T cells sorted from blood, collected in a trial of the OX40 agonist ivuxolimab. The clonotype was recovered from an adult with an advanced solid tumor such as melanoma, head and neck, liver or kidney cancer. The chain links TRBV6-5 to TRBJ2-2; D uncertain. The CDR3 spells CASGQQWTGELFF. In DNA, the CDR3 is TGTGCCAGCGGGCAGCAGTGGACCGGGGAGCTGTTTTTT.